The clone carrying this TCR beta chain is a singleton in its sample. Its matching antigen is unknown. Donors comprised only Caucasian adults living in Nashville, Tennessee. These data are taken from a study of shared clonotypes between healthy human individuals. The assay was run at deep level. Sequencing used immunoSEQ multiplex PCR; TCRdb keeps in-frame clones, though not all of them. The repertoire consists of roughly 2 million clones, with approximately 96% occurring once and the leading ten covering roughly 0.13%. The CDR3 totals 15 residues. Germline CDR1 is SEHNR and CDR2 is FQNEAQ (reference sequence). V lost 5 bases, J lost 3 bases, and 7 bases stayed unmatched. Findings and limits, study-wide: Only a few donors were included, so the genetic and exposure-history diversity represented was limited.

This TCR was sampled from a man between 18 and 29 years old in good health. The V call is TRBV7-9, the J call TRBJ2-3; 8 bases map to TRBD2. Sequenced sample: naive CD4+ T cells sorted from blood. Subset here: CD45RA+ positively selected. This CDR3 reads CASSVGTSVTDTQYF. The CDR3 bases are TGTGCCAGCAGCGTCGGGACTAGTGTAACAGATACGCAGTATTTT.